This entry is about one T cell receptor (beta chain). Germline CDR1 is SGDLS and CDR2 is YYNGEE. V gave up 1 base and J gave up 2 bases; unmatched junction bases: 9. The CDR3 totals 17 residues. The sample is drawn from a study of pediatric ulcerative colitis. The assay was run at survey level. Samples were sequenced at Survey level, maximum 500,000 reads. The table came from immunoSEQ multiplex PCR; TCRdb's copy has only in-frame clones and leaves some out. The data contain about 14,000 clones, more than 80% of them singletons. The sequencing input was blood. This sequence joins TRBV9 and TRBJ2-3; the match to TRBD2 covers 8 bases. The TCR sequence derives from a boy aged 5 to 17 with moderate ulcerative colitis. Here the CDR3 reads CASSVIRGAGDTDTQYF. The DNA for the CDR3 is TGTGCCAGCAGCGTAATAAGGGGAGCGGGGGACACAGATACGCAGTATTTT.